Reported below is one T cell receptor (beta chain). Antigen specificity is unknown. The sample comes from a study of T-cell memory formation after mild COVID-19. Whole-study results and caveats: Whereas later expanders leaned CD4+, clones contracting day 15 to 85 showed a balanced CD4/CD8 makeup. The study detected some responding clones in pre-infection memory, suggesting cross-reactive memory joined.

TCRdb itself ran the 5' RACE reads through MiXCR, one entry per CDR3 protein. The sample has around 410,000 distinct CDR3 sequences, less than 25% seen once. With 2 bases removed from V and 6 bases from J, the gap between germline ends came to 11 bases. Germline CDR1 SGHDT, CDR2 YYEEEE. This CDR3 has 14 amino acids. V is TRBV5-6 and J is TRBJ1-4; D not resolved. Sequencing used PBMCs or a T cell subset sorted from them (not recorded which). The clonotype was recovered from an adult woman who had mild COVID-19 (a few samples of this study predate the infection). Cell type and time point are not known. CDR3 DNA: TGTGCCAGCAGCTTTTCTTCTACAGATGAAAAACTGTTTTTT. This gives the protein CASSFSSTDEKLFF.